The rows below give T cell receptor beta chains drawn from one sample of a study of graft-versus-host responses after intestinal transplantation. Sequencing was performed with immunoSEQ multiplex PCR; in TCRdb, only in-frame clones are kept and a portion is missing. Here the sample spans roughly 53,000 clones, 91% being singletons. The sample in question was PBMCs, obtained 650 to 680 days after intestinal transplant. These receptors came from a human patient who received an intestinal transplant, so some T cells may come from the graft donor. The CDR3 runs from the conserved cysteine through the conserved F or W. Fields, in order: J gene, clone size, V gene, D gene, CDR3 DNA, CDR3 protein. D genes are given only for firm matches. Size values are once, few and many counts, or a class for expanded clones, and some rows have none.

J: TRBJ1-2; size: NA; V: TRBV7-9; D: TRBD1; DNA: TGTGCCAGCAGCCCCGGGACAGGTGATCGAAACTATGGCTACACCTTC; CDR3: CASSPGTGDRNYGYTF
J: TRBJ1-3; size: NA; V: TRBV9; D: NA; DNA: TGTGCCAGCAGCGTAGGTGGAGGGGTCACTGGAAACACCATATATTTT; CDR3: CASSVGGGVTGNTIYF
J: TRBJ2-6; size: once; V: TRBV29-1; D: NA; DNA: TGCAGCGCCGTAACGGACCCCTTCAACTCTGGGGCCAACGTCCTGACTTTC; CDR3: CSAVTDPFNSGANVLTF
J: TRBJ2-7; size: NA; V: TRBV7-9; D: NA; DNA: TGTGCCAGCAGTCGTAAGGGGCTAGTCAGCAACGAGCAGTACTTC; CDR3: CASSRKGLVSNEQYF
J: TRBJ1-2; size: NA; V: TRBV30; D: NA; DNA: TGTGCCTGGAGTCCAGTTAACTATGGCTACACCTTC; CDR3: CAWSPVNYGYTF
J: TRBJ1-2; size: NA; V: TRBV18; D: NA; DNA: TGTGCCAGCTCACTCCAACCCGGGCCGGAGTATGGCTACACCTTC; CDR3: CASSLQPGPEYGYTF
J: TRBJ1-5; size: NA; V: TRBV9; D: NA; DNA: TGTGCCAGCAGCGTAGCTGGTAGGGAGGGGTTCATCTATAGCAATCAGCCCCAGCATTTT; CDR3: CASSVAGREGFIYSNQPQHF
J: TRBJ2-1; size: NA; V: TRBV19; D: TRBD2; DNA: TGTGCCATTGCACGGGGGGGTAGCTCCTACAATGAGCAGTTCTTC; CDR3: CAIARGGSSYNEQFF
J: TRBJ2-7; size: NA; V: TRBV5-1; D: TRBD2; DNA: TGCGCCAGCAGCGGGACTAGCGGGGCCTACGAGCAGTACTTC; CDR3: CASSGTSGAYEQYF
J: TRBJ1-6; size: NA; V: TRBV5-1; D: TRBD1; DNA: TGCGCCAGCAGCTGGAGGGGACAGGGAGAGTCACCCCTCCACTTT; CDR3: CASSWRGQGESPLHF
J: TRBJ2-2; size: NA; V: TRBV6-1; D: TRBD2; DNA: TGTGCCAGCAGTGGAGCCGCTAGCGGGTACACCGGGGAGCTGTTTTTT; CDR3: CASSGAASGYTGELFF
J: TRBJ2-5; size: NA; V: TRBV5-1; D: TRBD2; DNA: TGCGCCAGCAGCTCCCTGAAAAGCGGGGGAAGGGAGACCCAGTACTTC; CDR3: CASSSLKSGGRETQYF
J: TRBJ2-7; size: NA; V: TRBV11-2; D: NA; DNA: TGTGCCAGCAGCCACCGATCAAGTACCCTCTACGAGCAGTACTTC; CDR3: CASSHRSSTLYEQYF
J: TRBJ2-5; size: NA; V: TRBV5-1; D: NA; DNA: TGCGCCAGCAGCTTTGGGGAGACCCAGTACTTC; CDR3: CASSFGETQYF
J: TRBJ1-1; size: once; V: TRBV5-5; D: NA; DNA: TGTGCCAGCAGTTTTGGTGGGACATGGGACACTGAAGCTTTCTTT; CDR3: CASSFGGTWDTEAFF
J: TRBJ2-1; size: NA; V: TRBV9; D: TRBD2; DNA: TGTGCCAGCAGCGTAGCGGGGCTAGCGGGGGGGAACTACAATGAGCAGTTCTTC; CDR3: CASSVAGLAGGNYNEQFF
J: TRBJ2-5; size: NA; V: TRBV7-9; D: NA; DNA: TGTGCCAGCAGCTTGTCGGAGACCCAGTACTTC; CDR3: CASSLSETQYF
J: TRBJ2-3; size: NA; V: TRBV7-2; D: NA; DNA: TGTGCCAGCAGCTTCTATAGCGCGGGCACAGATACGCAGTATTTT; CDR3: CASSFYSAGTDTQYF
J: TRBJ1-6; size: NA; V: TRBV19; D: NA; DNA: TGTGCCAGTAGTAGCCTCCGACGTGGGAGTGGTTCACCCCTCCACTTT; CDR3: CASSSLRRGSGSPLHF
J: TRBJ1-1; size: NA; V: TRBV19; D: NA; DNA: TGTGCCAGTAGTATGAAGGGTTATACTGAAGCTTTCTTT; CDR3: CASSMKGYTEAFF
J: TRBJ2-3; size: NA; V: TRBV5-4; D: TRBD1; DNA: TGTGCCAGCAGCTTGGCCGTAGGGGGCGGGACAGATACGCAGTATTTT; CDR3: CASSLAVGGGTDTQYF
J: TRBJ2-3; size: NA; V: TRBV5-1; D: TRBD1; DNA: TGCGCCAGCAGCTGGGGGACAGGGGTAAACACAGATACGCAGTATTTT; CDR3: CASSWGTGVNTDTQYF
J: TRBJ2-3; size: NA; V: TRBV11-1; D: NA; DNA: TGTGCCAGCAGCTTAGTTCAGGGCACAGATACGCAGTATTTT; CDR3: CASSLVQGTDTQYF
J: TRBJ2-7; size: NA; V: TRBV19; D: TRBD2; DNA: TGTGCCAGTAGTGCTAGCGGGGGGCCCTACGAGCAGTACTTC; CDR3: CASSASGGPYEQYF
J: TRBJ1-6; size: NA; V: TRBV6-5; D: TRBD1; DNA: TGTGCCAGCAGTCCCCGGACAGGGGATAATTCACCCCTCCACTTT; CDR3: CASSPRTGDNSPLHF
J: TRBJ2-7; size: NA; V: TRBV9; D: NA; DNA: TGTGCCAGCAGCAAAGCTAGGTTGGCCCACTCCTACGAGCAGTACTTC; CDR3: CASSKARLAHSYEQYF
J: TRBJ1-3; size: NA; V: TRBV15; D: NA; DNA: TGTGCCACCAGCAGATGGGACAACTCTGGAAACACCATATATTTT; CDR3: CATSRWDNSGNTIYF
J: TRBJ2-2; size: NA; V: TRBV4-2; D: NA; DNA: TGTGCCAGCAGCCAAGATAGGGGACGAACAAACACCGGGGAGCTGTTTTTT; CDR3: CASSQDRGRTNTGELFF
J: TRBJ1-3; size: once; V: TRBV11-2; D: NA; DNA: TGTGCCTCCGGGCAGGGAAGCTCTGGAAACACCATATATTTT; CDR3: CASGQGSSGNTIYF
J: TRBJ2-1; size: NA; V: TRBV9; D: TRBD1; DNA: TGTGCCAGCAGCTCTACCCGAGGGGGACAGGGTATCAATGAGCAGTTCTTC; CDR3: CASSSTRGGQGINEQFF
J: TRBJ2-2; size: NA; V: TRBV5-1; D: TRBD1; DNA: TGCGCCAGCAGCTCGACAGGGAGATGGACCGGGGAGCTGTTTTTT; CDR3: CASSSTGRWTGELFF
J: TRBJ1-6; size: NA; V: TRBV7-9; D: NA; DNA: TGTGCCAGCAGCTTTGGGGCCAGCTCCTATAATTCACCCCTCCACTTT; CDR3: CASSFGASSYNSPLHF
J: TRBJ2-7; size: NA; V: TRBV5-6; D: NA; DNA: TGTGCCAGCAGCTTAGCCGGACACTACGAGCAGTACTTC; CDR3: CASSLAGHYEQYF
J: TRBJ2-5; size: NA; V: TRBV5-1; D: NA; DNA: TGCGCCAGCAGCTTAGTGACTACCCTAAACTCGTACCAAGAGACCCAGTACTTC; CDR3: CASSLVTTLNSYQETQYF
J: TRBJ2-2; size: NA; V: TRBV27; D: NA; DNA: TGTGCCAGCAGTTTTAACACCGGGGAGCTGTTTTTT; CDR3: CASSFNTGELFF
J: TRBJ2-5; size: NA; V: TRBV29-1; D: NA; DNA: TGCAGCGGTGAACCGGGACCCCAAGAGACCCAGTACTTC; CDR3: CSGEPGPQETQYF
J: TRBJ2-3; size: NA; V: TRBV6-1; D: NA; DNA: TGTGCCAGCAGTGGCCGCGGGTGGAGGGGGCCGAGCACAGATACGCAGTATTTT; CDR3: CASSGRGWRGPSTDTQYF
J: TRBJ2-2; size: NA; V: TRBV28; D: NA; DNA: TGTGCCAGCAGTTTGACAGCGTCCACGAACACCGGGGAGCTGTTTTTT; CDR3: CASSLTASTNTGELFF
J: TRBJ1-2; size: NA; V: TRBV5-1; D: NA; DNA: TGCGCCAGCAGCCCCCGAGGGGACGGGGATGGCTACACCTTC; CDR3: CASSPRGDGDGYTF
J: TRBJ2-1; size: NA; V: TRBV7-9; D: TRBD2; DNA: TGTGCCAGCAGCTCCACACTAGCGGAGTATTACAATGAGCAGTTCTTC; CDR3: CASSSTLAEYYNEQFF
J: TRBJ2-1; size: NA; V: TRBV18; D: NA; DNA: TGTGCCAGCTCACCGGGGGTCGGAGGAGCCGGTTACAATGAGCAGTTCTTC; CDR3: CASSPGVGGAGYNEQFF
J: TRBJ2-4; size: once; V: TRBV10-3; D: NA; DNA: TGTGCCATCTCAAGGGAGCGCGTAGCCAAAAACATTCAGTACTTC; CDR3: CAISRERVAKNIQYF
J: TRBJ1-2; size: NA; V: TRBV11-2; D: NA; DNA: TGTGCCAGCAGCGTCGGACTGCGCTATGGCTACACCTTC; CDR3: CASSVGLRYGYTF
J: TRBJ1-2; size: NA; V: TRBV6-6; D: NA; DNA: TGTGCCAGCATTGACAGTTACTATGGCTACACCTTC; CDR3: CASIDSYYGYTF
J: TRBJ2-1; size: NA; V: TRBV7-3; D: NA; DNA: TGTGCCAGCAGTCAAGCACTGAGCTCCTACAATGAGCAGTTCTTC; CDR3: CASSQALSSYNEQFF
J: TRBJ1-3; size: once; V: TRBV30; D: TRBD1; DNA: TGTGCCTGGAGGGTACAGGGGATAGGCACCATATATTTT; CDR3: CAWRVQGIGTIYF
J: TRBJ2-5; size: NA; V: TRBV4-2; D: TRBD2; DNA: TGTGCCAGCAGGCCCACGGGACTAGCGGTGGAGACCCAGTACTTC; CDR3: CASRPTGLAVETQYF
J: TRBJ2-7; size: NA; V: TRBV4-1; D: TRBD1; DNA: TGCGCCAGCAGCCAATCCCGGGACAGGGGCCACGAGCAGTACTTC; CDR3: CASSQSRDRGHEQYF
J: TRBJ2-6; size: once; V: TRBV5-1; D: TRBD1; DNA: TGCGCCAGCAGCTTGGCACCGGACAGGACCTACTCTGGGGCCAACGTCCTGACTTTC; CDR3: CASSLAPDRTYSGANVLTF
J: TRBJ1-5; size: NA; V: TRBV19; D: TRBD1; DNA: TGTGCCAGTACTATACAGGGGCGAAGTCAGCCCCAGCATTTT; CDR3: CASTIQGRSQPQHF
J: TRBJ1-3; size: once; V: TRBV6-1; D: TRBD1; DNA: TGTGCCAGCAGCCGTCCGACAGGGTTGGGAAACACCATATATTTT; CDR3: CASSRPTGLGNTIYF
J: TRBJ2-5; size: NA; V: TRBV4-1; D: NA; DNA: TGCGCCAGCAGCCCCAGCCGGTACCAAGAGACCCAGTACTTC; CDR3: CASSPSRYQETQYF
J: TRBJ1-2; size: NA; V: TRBV11-2; D: TRBD1; DNA: TGTGCCAGCAGCCTCAACCGGGACAGTTACTATGGCTACACCTTC; CDR3: CASSLNRDSYYGYTF
J: TRBJ2-3; size: NA; V: TRBV4-1; D: TRBD2; DNA: TGCGCCAGCAGACCTCGCGGGGGGGCGAGCACAGATACGCAGTATTTT; CDR3: CASRPRGGASTDTQYF
J: TRBJ2-7; size: NA; V: TRBV7-9; D: NA; DNA: TGTGCCAGCAGCTTAGCGGAAAAGGGCGGACGCTACGAGCAGTACTTC; CDR3: CASSLAEKGGRYEQYF
J: TRBJ1-4; size: NA; V: TRBV10-2; D: NA; DNA: TGCGCCAGCAGTGGGGGGGGGCGTCTGTTTTTT; CDR3: CASSGGGRLFF
J: TRBJ2-5; size: NA; V: TRBV10-3; D: NA; DNA: TGTGCCACCCAGGGATCAGAGACCCAGTACTTC; CDR3: CATQGSETQYF
J: TRBJ1-1; size: NA; V: TRBV28; D: TRBD1; DNA: TGTGCCAGCAGTTCGACAGGGGACACTGAAGCTTTCTTT; CDR3: CASSSTGDTEAFF